This T cell receptor beta chain was sequenced in a study of blood T cell repertoires in COVID-19. With 0 bases clipped from V and 0 bases from J, the junction kept 2 bases outside the gene matches. There are 17 residues in the CDR3. Per the germline V gene, CDR1 is KGHSH and CDR2 is LQKENI. Method: immunoSEQ multiplex PCR; TCRdb's copy keeps in-frame clones and lacks some. The table lists 260,000 or so clones, approximately 87% of them singletons. Sequencing was carried out using peripheral blood. This chain connects TRBV18 to TRBJ2-1; 10 bases are a match to TRBD2. The sequence was collected from a human donor in a cohort sampled during active COVID-19. This CDR3 reads CASSPPKREGSYNEQFF. The CDR3 DNA is TGTGCCAGCTCACCACCTAAGCGGGAGGGCTCCTACAATGAGCAGTTCTTC.